The rows below give T cell receptor beta chains drawn from one sample of a study of tumor-infiltrating lymphocytes in primary liver carcinoma. TCRdb ran MiXCR on the multiplex PCR reads and lists one entry per CDR3 protein. This sample has almost 200,000 distinct CDR3 sequences, with roughly 61% found just once. Sequenced: peripheral blood. The receptor source for this set is a woman aged 60 to 75 with primary liver carcinoma and hepatitis B virus infection. Both conserved end residues are part of each CDR3. Each record gives: D gene, J gene, clone size, V gene, CDR3 protein, CDR3 DNA. A D gene is named only where the DNA matches it firmly. Only some rows state a clone size, as once, few, many or a class for expanded clones.

d_gene: TRBD2; j_gene: TRBJ2-5; abundance: many; v_gene: TRBV6-1; CDR3aa: CASSEGLGLALYQETQYF; CDR3nt: TGTGCCAGCAGTGAAGGCCTTGGACTAGCCCTGTACCAAGAGACCCAGTACTTC
d_gene: TRBD1; j_gene: TRBJ1-2; abundance: many; v_gene: TRBV28; CDR3aa: CASSLGTGRNGYTF; CDR3nt: TGTGCCAGCAGTTTAGGGACAGGGCGAAATGGCTACACCTTC
d_gene: NA; j_gene: TRBJ2-3; abundance: NA; v_gene: TRBV12-3/TRBV12-4; CDR3aa: CASNAHVQQASTDTQYF; CDR3nt: TGTGCCAGCAATGCCCATGTTCAGCAGGCTAGCACAGATACGCAGTATTTT
d_gene: NA; j_gene: TRBJ2-1; abundance: many; v_gene: TRBV11-2; CDR3aa: CASSLGSYNEQFF; CDR3nt: TGTGCCAGCAGCTTAGGCAGCTACAATGAGCAGTTCTTC
d_gene: NA; j_gene: TRBJ2-1; abundance: NA; v_gene: TRBV29-1; CDR3aa: CSVAKRGASGSNEQFF; CDR3nt: TGCAGCGTTGCGAAGAGGGGGGCTAGTGGGAGCAATGAGCAGTTCTTC
d_gene: NA; j_gene: TRBJ2-3; abundance: NA; v_gene: TRBV11-3; CDR3aa: CASSLARNRRDTQYF; CDR3nt: TGTGCCAGCAGCTTGGCGAGGAACCGACGGGATACGCAGTATTTT
d_gene: NA; j_gene: TRBJ2-3; abundance: NA; v_gene: TRBV11-3; CDR3aa: CTSSLDRHSIDTQYF; CDR3nt: TGTACCAGCAGCTTAGATCGACATAGTATAGATACGCAGTATTTT
d_gene: TRBD1; j_gene: TRBJ1-3; abundance: NA; v_gene: TRBV14; CDR3aa: CASSWTGTAAGNTTYF; CDR3nt: TGTGCCAGCAGCTGGACGGGGACAGCCGCCGGAAACACCACATATTTT
d_gene: TRBD1; j_gene: TRBJ2-1; abundance: medium-sized; v_gene: TRBV29-1; CDR3aa: CSAPGQGAGITKGQFF; CDR3nt: TGCAGCGCCCCGGGACAGGGGGCCGGAATCACAAAAGGGCAGTTCTTC
d_gene: NA; j_gene: TRBJ1-4; abundance: few; v_gene: TRBV7-9; CDR3aa: CASSLNLEKLFF; CDR3nt: TGTGCCAGCAGCTTAAACCTGGAAAAACTGTTTTTT
d_gene: NA; j_gene: TRBJ2-3; abundance: many; v_gene: TRBV29-1; CDR3aa: CSVEVARDTQYF; CDR3nt: TGCAGCGTTGAAGTGGCTAGAGATACGCAGTATTTT
d_gene: NA; j_gene: TRBJ2-1; abundance: few; v_gene: TRBV6-1; CDR3aa: CASSLPSYNEQFF; CDR3nt: TGTGCCAGCAGCCTTCCCTCCTACAATGAGCAGTTCTTC
d_gene: TRBD1; j_gene: TRBJ1-2; abundance: NA; v_gene: TRBV11-2; CDR3aa: CASNLQYPGGRLNYGYTF; CDR3nt: TGTGCCAGCAACTTACAATACCCAGGGGGCCGACTTAACTATGGCTACACCTTC
d_gene: NA; j_gene: TRBJ1-1; abundance: NA; v_gene: TRBV11-2; CDR3aa: CPCSLVAGAEGTEAFF; CDR3nt: TGTCCCTGCAGCTTAGTGGCGGGGGCGGAGGGCACTGAAGCTTTCTTT
d_gene: NA; j_gene: TRBJ2-3; abundance: many; v_gene: TRBV6-5; CDR3aa: CASRRRDAPRTDTQYF; CDR3nt: TGTGCCAGCAGACGCCGGGACGCACCCCGCACAGATACGCAGTATTTT
d_gene: TRBD2; j_gene: TRBJ2-1; abundance: NA; v_gene: TRBV6-2/TRBV6-3; CDR3aa: CASSRRLLAANEQFF; CDR3nt: TGTGCCAGCAGTCGACGACTACTAGCGGCCAATGAGCAGTTCTTC
d_gene: NA; j_gene: TRBJ2-7; abundance: many; v_gene: TRBV5-1; CDR3aa: CASSLQSRAYEQYF; CDR3nt: TGCGCCAGCAGTCTTCAGTCCCGTGCCTACGAGCAGTACTTC
d_gene: NA; j_gene: TRBJ2-3; abundance: NA; v_gene: TRBV29-1; CDR3aa: CSVGPGPDMQYF; CDR3nt: TGCAGCGTTGGTCCTGGGCCAGATATGCAATATTTT
d_gene: NA; j_gene: TRBJ1-2; abundance: NA; v_gene: TRBV10-3; CDR3aa: CAFSDDYGYTF; CDR3nt: TGTGCCTTCAGTGACGACTATGGCTACACCTTC
d_gene: NA; j_gene: TRBJ1-1; abundance: many; v_gene: TRBV12-3/TRBV12-4; CDR3aa: CASSSGRMNTEAFF; CDR3nt: TGTGCCAGCAGTTCGGGACGGATGAACACTGAAGCTTTCTTT
d_gene: TRBD1; j_gene: TRBJ2-7; abundance: many; v_gene: TRBV6-5; CDR3aa: CASSYADRSQQYF; CDR3nt: TGTGCCAGCAGTTACGCGGACAGGTCCCAGCAGTACTTC
d_gene: NA; j_gene: TRBJ2-5; abundance: NA; v_gene: TRBV5-8; CDR3aa: CASSLVLGETQYF; CDR3nt: TGTGCCAGCAGCTTGGTGTTGGGAGAGACCCAGTACTTC
d_gene: NA; j_gene: TRBJ2-5; abundance: NA; v_gene: TRBV10-1; CDR3aa: CASSERVQETQYF; CDR3nt: TGCGCCAGCAGTGAGAGAGTACAAGAGACCCAGTACTTC
d_gene: NA; j_gene: TRBJ1-1; abundance: NA; v_gene: TRBV7-9; CDR3aa: CASSLRGGAEAFF; CDR3nt: TGTGCCAGCAGCTTACGGGGTGGTGCTGAAGCTTTCTTT
d_gene: TRBD1; j_gene: TRBJ2-2; abundance: NA; v_gene: TRBV6-5; CDR3aa: CASSYSIRDRRNTRELFF; CDR3nt: TGTGCCAGCAGTTACTCGATTCGGGACAGGAGAAACACCCGGGAGCTGTTTTTT
d_gene: TRBD1; j_gene: TRBJ1-6; abundance: NA; v_gene: TRBV28; CDR3aa: CASMTGTGMSPLHF; CDR3nt: TGTGCCAGCATGACCGGGACAGGGATGTCACCCCTCCACTTT
d_gene: NA; j_gene: TRBJ2-7; abundance: NA; v_gene: TRBV4-1; CDR3aa: CDSSQDGGTWGEQYF; CDR3nt: TGCGACAGCAGCCAAGATGGGGGGACCTGGGGCGAGCAGTACTTT
d_gene: TRBD2; j_gene: TRBJ2-1; abundance: NA; v_gene: TRBV4-2; CDR3aa: CASNQSFREGSASGQFF; CDR3nt: TGTGCCAGCAACCAATCATTCAGGGAGGGTTCGGCCAGTGGGCAGTTCTTT
d_gene: NA; j_gene: TRBJ1-1; abundance: many; v_gene: TRBV5-5; CDR3aa: CASIEMGGGLNTEAFF; CDR3nt: TGTGCCAGCATCGAAATGGGCGGGGGCTTGAACACTGAAGCTTTCTTT
d_gene: NA; j_gene: TRBJ2-1; abundance: NA; v_gene: TRBV11-1; CDR3aa: CASSLGGVGSSYNEQFF; CDR3nt: TGTGCCAGCAGCTTAGGCGGGGTGGGAAGCTCCTACAATGAACAGTTCTTC
d_gene: TRBD1; j_gene: TRBJ2-2; abundance: NA; v_gene: TRBV5-1; CDR3aa: CASSPTESGTGGAGELFF; CDR3nt: TGCGCCAGCAGCCCGACTGAGTCGGGGACAGGGGGCGCCGGGGAGCTGTTTTTT
d_gene: NA; j_gene: TRBJ2-3; abundance: many; v_gene: TRBV4-1; CDR3aa: CASSQTRGNTQYF; CDR3nt: TGCGCCAGCAGCCAAACGAGGGGGAATACGCAGTATTTT
d_gene: NA; j_gene: TRBJ1-5; abundance: NA; v_gene: TRBV29-1; CDR3aa: CSAARGGGTQHF; CDR3nt: TGCAGCGCCGCTAGGGGCGGTGGTACGCAGCATTTT
d_gene: NA; j_gene: TRBJ2-3; abundance: NA; v_gene: TRBV6-1; CDR3aa: CASSEALGQTDTQYF; CDR3nt: TGTGCCAGCAGTGAAGCCCTCGGACAGACAGATACGCAGTATTTT
d_gene: NA; j_gene: TRBJ2-3; abundance: once; v_gene: TRBV11-3; CDR3aa: CASSFGCAQGTQYF; CDR3nt: TGTGCCAGCAGCTTTGGGTGTGCCCAGGGGACGCAGTATTTT
d_gene: TRBD2; j_gene: TRBJ2-4; abundance: many; v_gene: TRBV10-2; CDR3aa: CASMDSGIAKNIQYF; CDR3nt: TGCGCCAGCATGGATAGCGGGATCGCCAAAAACATTCAGTACTTC
d_gene: NA; j_gene: TRBJ2-7; abundance: NA; v_gene: TRBV5-1; CDR3aa: CASGPGMTYEQYF; CDR3nt: TGCGCCAGCGGCCCAGGGATGACCTACGAGCAGTACTTC
d_gene: TRBD1; j_gene: TRBJ1-2; abundance: many; v_gene: TRBV12-3/TRBV12-4; CDR3aa: CASREKQGYGYTF; CDR3nt: TGTGCCAGCAGGGAGAAACAGGGGTATGGCTACACCTTC
d_gene: NA; j_gene: TRBJ1-1; abundance: NA; v_gene: TRBV6-2/TRBV6-3; CDR3aa: CASSTPMGGSTEAFF; CDR3nt: TGTGCCAGCAGTACCCCCATGGGGGGGAGCACTGAGGCTTTCTTT
d_gene: TRBD2; j_gene: TRBJ2-7; abundance: once; v_gene: TRBV28; CDR3aa: CASSRLAPREQYF; CDR3nt: TGTGCCAGCAGTCGACTAGCCCCTCGCGAGCAGTACTTC
d_gene: NA; j_gene: TRBJ2-7; abundance: NA; v_gene: TRBV6-4; CDR3aa: CASSDSGQLSTYEQYF; CDR3nt: TGTGCCAGCAGTGACTCCGGACAGCTGTCCACCTACGAGCAGTACTTC
d_gene: TRBD1; j_gene: TRBJ1-1; abundance: NA; v_gene: TRBV11-2; CDR3aa: CASSFRQGRDTEAFF; CDR3nt: TGCGCCAGCAGCTTCAGACAGGGGAGGGACACTGAAGCTTTCTTT
d_gene: NA; j_gene: TRBJ2-7; abundance: NA; v_gene: TRBV11-2; CDR3aa: CASSRLRFSHSDQYF; CDR3nt: TGTGCCAGCAGCCGATTGAGGTTTTCGCACAGCGATCAGTACTTC
d_gene: TRBD2; j_gene: TRBJ2-3; abundance: few; v_gene: TRBV12-3/TRBV12-4; CDR3aa: CASSFRASGKSTDTQYF; CDR3nt: TGTGCCAGCAGTTTTAGGGCTAGCGGGAAGAGCACAGATACGCAGTATTTT
d_gene: NA; j_gene: TRBJ1-3; abundance: many; v_gene: TRBV12-3/TRBV12-4; CDR3aa: CASRRGAPGNTIYF; CDR3nt: TGTGCCAGCAGACGGGGGGCGCCTGGAAACACCATATATTTT
d_gene: NA; j_gene: TRBJ2-1; abundance: NA; v_gene: TRBV30; CDR3aa: CAWSLVEGDKWARSSYNEQFF; CDR3nt: TGTGCCTGGAGTCTGGTCGAGGGGGACAAGTGGGCACGGAGCTCCTACAATGAGCAGTTCTTC
d_gene: NA; j_gene: TRBJ2-1; abundance: NA; v_gene: TRBV11-2; CDR3aa: CANSLDGGENNEQFF; CDR3nt: TGTGCCAACAGCTTAGATGGTGGGGAGAACAATGAGCAGTTCTTC
d_gene: TRBD2; j_gene: TRBJ2-1; abundance: NA; v_gene: TRBV11-1; CDR3aa: CASTSHRGTSGSMGNEQFF; CDR3nt: TGTGCCAGCACCTCGCATCGGGGGACTAGCGGGAGCATGGGGAATGAGCAGTTCTTC
d_gene: NA; j_gene: TRBJ2-2; abundance: NA; v_gene: TRBV30; CDR3aa: CAWRFRVRNTGELFF; CDR3nt: TGTGCCTGGAGGTTCCGGGTCCGCAACACCGGGGAGCTGTTTTTT
d_gene: TRBD1; j_gene: TRBJ2-7; abundance: NA; v_gene: TRBV11-2; CDR3aa: CASSPPRTGYVYEQYF; CDR3nt: TGTGCCAGCAGCCCCCCCCGGACAGGGTATGTCTACGAGCAGTACTTC
d_gene: NA; j_gene: TRBJ1-1; abundance: NA; v_gene: TRBV11-2; CDR3aa: CASSRVGTVLDTEAFF; CDR3nt: TGTGCCAGCAGTCGGGTAGGCACCGTCTTGGACACTGAAGCTTTCTTT
d_gene: NA; j_gene: TRBJ1-6; abundance: NA; v_gene: TRBV28; CDR3aa: CASREEKNSPLHF; CDR3nt: TGTGCCAGCAGAGAGGAGAAGAATTCACCCCTCCACTTT
d_gene: NA; j_gene: TRBJ1-3; abundance: NA; v_gene: TRBV12-3/TRBV12-4; CDR3aa: CASSLRGARNTTYF; CDR3nt: TGTGCCAGCAGTTTACGAGGCGCTCGAAACACCACATATTTT